This TCR beta chain was captured in a study of blood T cell repertoires in COVID-19. For the study at large: PBMCs, B-cell-depleted T cells, or T cells were the source of the cDNA or gDNA that made up the material.

The protocol was immunoSEQ multiplex PCR, while the TCRdb copy is restricted to in-frame clones and leaves out a portion. The sample includes some 200,000 clones, 85% to 90% of them seen just once. The CDR3 runs 13 residues. Deletions cut 6 bases from V and 6 bases from J, with 14 bases between. The source material was peripheral blood. The sequence came from a middle-aged man with acute or convalescent COVID-19. The chain employs TRBV12-3 or TRBV12-4 and TRBJ1-2, with no clear D. The CDR3 DNA follows: TGTGCCAGCAGCCCCGGAGCTATCGATGGCTACACCTTC. Its protein is CASSPGAIDGYTF.